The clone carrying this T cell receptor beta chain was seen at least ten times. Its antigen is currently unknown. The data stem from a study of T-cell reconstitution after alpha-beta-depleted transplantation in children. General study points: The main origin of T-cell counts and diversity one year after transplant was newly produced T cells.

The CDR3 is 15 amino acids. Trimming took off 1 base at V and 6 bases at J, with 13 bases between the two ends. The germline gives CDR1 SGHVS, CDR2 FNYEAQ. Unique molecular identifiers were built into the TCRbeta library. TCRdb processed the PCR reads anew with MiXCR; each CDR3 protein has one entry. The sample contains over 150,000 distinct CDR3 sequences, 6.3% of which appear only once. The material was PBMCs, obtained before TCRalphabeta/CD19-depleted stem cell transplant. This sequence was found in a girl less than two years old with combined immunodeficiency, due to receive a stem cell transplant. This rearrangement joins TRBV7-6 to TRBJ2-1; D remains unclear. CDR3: CASSLVGIAINEQFF. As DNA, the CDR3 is TGTGCCAGCAGCTTAGTTGGGATAGCCATCAATGAGCAGTTCTTC.